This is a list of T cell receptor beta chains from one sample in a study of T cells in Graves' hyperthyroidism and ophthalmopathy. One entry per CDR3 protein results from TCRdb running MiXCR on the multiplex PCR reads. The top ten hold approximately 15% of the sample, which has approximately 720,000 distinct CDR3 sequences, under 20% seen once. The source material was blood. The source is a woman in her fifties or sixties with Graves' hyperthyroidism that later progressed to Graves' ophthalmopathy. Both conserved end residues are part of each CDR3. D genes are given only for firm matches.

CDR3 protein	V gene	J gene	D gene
CASSYLQGFGNTIYF	TRBV7-9	TRBJ1-3	.
CASRPQGAYEQYF	TRBV5-4	TRBJ2-7	TRBD1
CAGSQASRRSSEKLFF	TRBV14	TRBJ1-4	.
CASSLGRGVVSGANVLTF	TRBV5-1	TRBJ2-6	.
CASSPQGYRGIYNEQFF	TRBV7-9	TRBJ2-1	TRBD1
CASSFGYGNQPQHF	TRBV7-8	TRBJ1-5	.
CSVVAQGLYGYTF	TRBV29-1	TRBJ1-2	.
CASSPRDRWREAFF	TRBV11-2	TRBJ1-1	TRBD1
CASSLLRWNTEAFF	TRBV5-6	TRBJ1-1	.
CASSLQPSGVTPLLGYTF	TRBV5-1	TRBJ1-2	.
CAWRLDRPNEKLFF	TRBV30	TRBJ1-4	.
CASSPGEFLVNEQFF	TRBV5-1	TRBJ2-1	.
CATSRVWTANYGYTF	TRBV15	TRBJ1-2	.
CASSQEGEQGSLYEQYF	TRBV4-1	TRBJ2-7	.
CAISESVAGLTDTQYF	TRBV10-3	TRBJ2-3	TRBD2
CSAKVRDNEQFF	TRBV20-1	TRBJ2-1	.
CASSQMGLAGTAAQYF	TRBV3-1	TRBJ2-5	.
CSARDPTGESYNEQFF	TRBV20-1	TRBJ2-1	.
CASSLDREGTGELFF	TRBV5-1	TRBJ2-2	.
CACTREGSYEQYF	TRBV6-1	TRBJ2-7	TRBD2
CASSLDRRGSPLHF	TRBV7-8	TRBJ1-6	.
CASNRQGAGDTQYF	TRBV28	TRBJ2-3	TRBD1
CAWSPGVGYTF	TRBV30	TRBJ1-2	.
CASSTGGFWELFF	TRBV27	TRBJ2-2	TRBD1
CASSNLQGASAGELFF	TRBV5-1	TRBJ2-2	TRBD1
CASSLVSLNQPQHF	TRBV12-3/TRBV12-4	TRBJ1-5	.
CASEGRGGNNEQFF	TRBV6-1	TRBJ2-1	TRBD2
CSVIYHPGWRTFDRKGGAFF	TRBV29-1	TRBJ1-1	.